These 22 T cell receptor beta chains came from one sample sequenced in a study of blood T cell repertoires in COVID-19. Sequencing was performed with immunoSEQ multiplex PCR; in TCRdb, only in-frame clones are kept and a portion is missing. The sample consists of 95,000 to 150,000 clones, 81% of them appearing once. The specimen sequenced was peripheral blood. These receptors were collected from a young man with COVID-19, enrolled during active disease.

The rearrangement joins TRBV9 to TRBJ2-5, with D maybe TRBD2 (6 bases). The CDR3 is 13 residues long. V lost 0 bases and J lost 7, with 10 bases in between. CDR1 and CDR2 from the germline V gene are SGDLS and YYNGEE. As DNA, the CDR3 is TGTGCCAGCAGCGTAGGGCCGGAGGGGACCCAGTACTTC. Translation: CASSVGPEGTQYF.

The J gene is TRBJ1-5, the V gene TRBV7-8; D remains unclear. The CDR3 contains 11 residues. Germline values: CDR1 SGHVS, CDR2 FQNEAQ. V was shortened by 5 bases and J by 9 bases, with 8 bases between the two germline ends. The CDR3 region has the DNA TGTGCCAGCAGCCAACTAGGGCCCCAGCATTTT. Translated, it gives CASSQLGPQHF.

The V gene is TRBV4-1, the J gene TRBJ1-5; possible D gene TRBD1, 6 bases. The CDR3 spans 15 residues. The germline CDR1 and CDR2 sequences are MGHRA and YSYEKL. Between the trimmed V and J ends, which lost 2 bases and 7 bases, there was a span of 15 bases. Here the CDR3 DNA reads TGCGCCAGCAGCCAACCTGACAGGATTGGACAGCCCCAGCATTTT. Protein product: CASSQPDRIGQPQHF.

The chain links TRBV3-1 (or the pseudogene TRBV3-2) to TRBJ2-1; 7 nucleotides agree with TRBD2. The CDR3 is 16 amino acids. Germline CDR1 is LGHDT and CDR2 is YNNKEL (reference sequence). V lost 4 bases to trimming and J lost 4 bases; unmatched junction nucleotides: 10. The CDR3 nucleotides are TGTGCCAGCAGCCCATCGGTAGCGGGCTGGTACAATGAGCAGTTCTTC. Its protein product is CASSPSVAGWYNEQFF.

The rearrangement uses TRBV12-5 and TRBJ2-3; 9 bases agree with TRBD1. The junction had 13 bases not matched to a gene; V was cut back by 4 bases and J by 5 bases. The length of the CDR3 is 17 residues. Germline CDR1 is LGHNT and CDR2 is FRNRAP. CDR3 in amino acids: CASGSPLGQGSGDTQYF. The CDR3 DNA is TGTGCTAGTGGTTCGCCTCTAGGACAGGGGAGTGGAGATACGCAGTATTTT.

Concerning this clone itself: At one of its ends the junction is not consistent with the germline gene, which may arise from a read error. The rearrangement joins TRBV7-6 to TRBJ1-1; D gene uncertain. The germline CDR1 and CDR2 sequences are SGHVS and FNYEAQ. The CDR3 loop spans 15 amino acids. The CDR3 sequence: CASSPQVGLGTEAFF. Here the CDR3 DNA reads TGTGCTAGCAGTCCCCAGGTAGGTCTGGGCACTGAAGCTTTCTTT.

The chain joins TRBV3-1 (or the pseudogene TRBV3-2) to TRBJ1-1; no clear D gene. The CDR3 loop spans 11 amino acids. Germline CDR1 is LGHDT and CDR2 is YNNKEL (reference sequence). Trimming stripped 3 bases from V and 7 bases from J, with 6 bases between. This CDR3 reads CASSHSDEAFF. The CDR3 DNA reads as TGTGCCAGCAGCCATTCAGATGAAGCTTTCTTT.

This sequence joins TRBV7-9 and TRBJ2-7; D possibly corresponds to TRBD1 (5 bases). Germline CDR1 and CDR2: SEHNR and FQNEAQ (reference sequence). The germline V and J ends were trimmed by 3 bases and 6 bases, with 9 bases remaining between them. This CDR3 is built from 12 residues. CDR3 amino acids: CASSLGLAEQYF. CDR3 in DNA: TGTGCCAGCAGCTTGGGGCTTGCCGAGCAGTACTTC. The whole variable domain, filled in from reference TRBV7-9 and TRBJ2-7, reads DTGVSQNPRHKITKRGQNVTFRCDPISEHNRLYWYRQTLGQGPEFLTYFQNEAQLEKSRLLSDRFSAERPKGSFSTLEIQRTEQGDSAMYLCASSLGLAEQYFGPGTRLTVT.

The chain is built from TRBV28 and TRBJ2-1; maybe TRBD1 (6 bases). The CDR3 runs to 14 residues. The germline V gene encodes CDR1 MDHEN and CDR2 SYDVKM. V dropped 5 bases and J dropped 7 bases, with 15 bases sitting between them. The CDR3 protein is CASSLGQMRNEQFF. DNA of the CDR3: TGTGCCAGCAGTCTAGGACAGATGAGGAATGAGCAGTTCTTC. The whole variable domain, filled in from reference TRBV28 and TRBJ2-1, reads DVKVTQSSRYLVKRTGEKVFLECVQDMDHENMFWYRQDPGLGLRLIYFSYDVKMKEKGDIPEGYSVSREKKERFSLILESASTNQTSMYLCASSLGQMRNEQFFGPGTRLTVL.

DNA of the CDR3: TGCGCCAGCAGTACCGGGACAGTTAATTCACCCCTCCACTTT. It encodes CASSTGTVNSPLHF. V and J are TRBV10-1 and TRBJ1-6; 7 bases match TRBD1. Germline lookup yields CDR1 WNHNN and CDR2 SYGVQD (reference sequence). CDR3 size: 14 residues. V lost 5 bases, J lost 6 bases, and 4 bases stayed unmatched.

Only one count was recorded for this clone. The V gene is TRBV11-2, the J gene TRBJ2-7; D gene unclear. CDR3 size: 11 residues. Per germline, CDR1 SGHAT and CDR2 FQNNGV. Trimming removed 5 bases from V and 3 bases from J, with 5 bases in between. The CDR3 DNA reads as TGTGCCAGCAGCCCACACTACGAGCAGTACTTC. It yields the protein CASSPHYEQYF. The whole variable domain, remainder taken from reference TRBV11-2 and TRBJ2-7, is EAGVAQSPRYKIIEKRQSVAFWCNPISGHATLYWYQQILGQGPKLLIQFQNNGVVDDSQLPKDRFSAERLKGVDSTLKIQPAKLEDSAVYLCASSPHYEQYFGPGTRLTVT.

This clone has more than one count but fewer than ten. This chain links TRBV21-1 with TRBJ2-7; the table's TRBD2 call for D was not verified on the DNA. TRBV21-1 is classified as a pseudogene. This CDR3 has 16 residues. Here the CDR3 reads CASSKGGRLPSYEQYF. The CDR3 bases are TGTGCCAGCAGCAAAGGAGGCAGACTCCCCTCCTACGAGCAGTACTTC.

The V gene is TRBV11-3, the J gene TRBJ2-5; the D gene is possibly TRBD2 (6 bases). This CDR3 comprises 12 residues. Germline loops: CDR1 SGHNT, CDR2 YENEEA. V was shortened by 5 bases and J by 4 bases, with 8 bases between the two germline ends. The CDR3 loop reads CASSRRGETQYF. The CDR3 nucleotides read TGTGCCAGCAGCCGGCGGGGAGAGACCCAGTACTTC.

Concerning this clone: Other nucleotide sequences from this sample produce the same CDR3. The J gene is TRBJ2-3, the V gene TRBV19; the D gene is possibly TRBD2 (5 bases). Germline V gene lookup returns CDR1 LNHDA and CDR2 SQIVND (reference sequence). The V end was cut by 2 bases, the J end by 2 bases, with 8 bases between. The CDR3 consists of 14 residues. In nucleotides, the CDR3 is TGTGCCAGTAGTATACGGGGTAACACAGATACGCAGTATTTT. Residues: CASSIRGNTDTQYF.

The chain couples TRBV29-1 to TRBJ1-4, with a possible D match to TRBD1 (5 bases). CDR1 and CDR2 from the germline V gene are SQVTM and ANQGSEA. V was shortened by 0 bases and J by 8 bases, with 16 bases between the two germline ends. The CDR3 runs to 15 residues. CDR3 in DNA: TGCAGCGTTGAAGATCTTCAGGGTGGGCAGGAAAAACTGTTTTTT. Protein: CSVEDLQGGQEKLFF.

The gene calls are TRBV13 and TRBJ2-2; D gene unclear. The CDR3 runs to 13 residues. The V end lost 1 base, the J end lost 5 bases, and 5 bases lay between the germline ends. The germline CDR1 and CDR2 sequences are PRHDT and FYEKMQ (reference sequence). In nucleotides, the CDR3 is TGTGCCAGCAGCTTAGTCCCTACCGGGGAGCTGTTTTTT. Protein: CASSLVPTGELFF.

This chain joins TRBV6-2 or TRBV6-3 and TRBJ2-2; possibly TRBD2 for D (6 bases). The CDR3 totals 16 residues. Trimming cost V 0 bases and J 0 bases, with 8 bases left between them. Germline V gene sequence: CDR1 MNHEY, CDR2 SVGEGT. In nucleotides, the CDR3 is TGTGCCAGCAGTTACTCCGGGGGTTCGAACACCGGGGAGCTGTTTTTT. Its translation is CASSYSGGSNTGELFF.

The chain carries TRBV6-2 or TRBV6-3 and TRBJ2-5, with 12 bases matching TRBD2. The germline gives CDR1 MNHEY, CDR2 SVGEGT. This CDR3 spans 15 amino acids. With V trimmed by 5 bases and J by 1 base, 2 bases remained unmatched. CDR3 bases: TGTGCCAGCAGTGGACTAGCGGGGATCCAAGAGACCCAGTACTTC. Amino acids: CASSGLAGIQETQYF.

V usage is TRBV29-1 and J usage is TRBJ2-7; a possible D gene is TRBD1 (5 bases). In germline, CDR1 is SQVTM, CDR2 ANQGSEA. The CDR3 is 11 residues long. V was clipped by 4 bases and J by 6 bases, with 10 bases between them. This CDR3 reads CSVGRAGEQYF. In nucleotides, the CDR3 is TGCAGCGTTGGCAGGGCCGGCGAGCAGTACTTC.

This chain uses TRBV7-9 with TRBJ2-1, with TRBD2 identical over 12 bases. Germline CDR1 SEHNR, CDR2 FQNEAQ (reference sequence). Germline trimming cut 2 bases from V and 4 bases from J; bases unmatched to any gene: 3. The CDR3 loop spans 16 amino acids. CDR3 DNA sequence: TGTGCCAGCAGCTTACCGACTAGCGGGGGATACAATGAGCAGTTCTTC. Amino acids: CASSLPTSGGYNEQFF.

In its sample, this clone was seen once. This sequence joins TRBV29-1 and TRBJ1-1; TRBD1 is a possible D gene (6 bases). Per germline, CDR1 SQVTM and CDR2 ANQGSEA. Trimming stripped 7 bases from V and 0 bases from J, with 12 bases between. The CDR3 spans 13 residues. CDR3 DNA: TGCAGCGCCCACGGACAGATGAACACTGAAGCTTTCTTT. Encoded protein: CSAHGQMNTEAFF. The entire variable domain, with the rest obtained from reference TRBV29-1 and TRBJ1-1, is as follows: SAVISQKPSRDICQRGTSLTIQCQVDSQVTMMFWYRQQPGQSLTLIATANQGSEATYESGFVIDKFPISRPNLTFSTLTVSNMSPEDSSIYLCSAHGQMNTEAFFGQGTRLTVV.

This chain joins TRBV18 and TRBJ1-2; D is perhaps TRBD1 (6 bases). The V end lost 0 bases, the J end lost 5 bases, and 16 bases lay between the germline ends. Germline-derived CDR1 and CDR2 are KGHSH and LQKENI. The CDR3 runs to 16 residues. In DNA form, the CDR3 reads TGTGCCAGCTCACCACCGGAGAGTGTGGGGACATATGGCTACACCTTC. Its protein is CASSPPESVGTYGYTF. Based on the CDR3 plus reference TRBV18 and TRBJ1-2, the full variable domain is NAGVMQNPRHLVRRRGQEARLRCSPMKGHSHVYWYRQLPEEGLKFMVYLQKENIIDESGMPKERFSAEFPKEGPSILRIQQVVRGDSAAYFCASSPPESVGTYGYTFGSGTRLTVV.